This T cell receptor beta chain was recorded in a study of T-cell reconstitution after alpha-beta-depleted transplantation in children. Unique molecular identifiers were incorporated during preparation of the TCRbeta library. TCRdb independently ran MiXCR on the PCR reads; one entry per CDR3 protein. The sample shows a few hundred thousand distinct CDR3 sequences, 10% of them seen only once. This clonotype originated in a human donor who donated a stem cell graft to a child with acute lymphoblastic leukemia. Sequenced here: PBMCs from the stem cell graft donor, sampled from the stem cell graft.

CDR3 DNA: TGTGCCACCAGCAACAGGGATTTCTATGGCTACACCTTC. It codes for CATSNRDFYGYTF. The rearrangement links TRBV15 to TRBJ1-2; possibly TRBD1 for D (6 bases). Germline-derived CDR1 and CDR2 are LNHNV and YYDKDF (reference sequence). V was cut by 4 bases and J by 4 bases, with 10 bases left in between. The CDR3 consists of 13 residues.